The entry that follows covers one TCR beta chain sequence. Its matching antigen is unknown. Only in-frame clones appear in the TCRdb table, and some are missing; sequencing was by immunoSEQ multiplex PCR. The sample contains 97,000 or so clones, approximately 80% of which appear only once. Germline trimming cut 1 base from V and 5 bases from J; bases unmatched to any gene: 6. Germline CDR1 reads LNHDA; CDR2 reads SQIVND (reference sequence). This CDR3 contains 15 residues. The entry originates in a study of radiation and T cells in renal cell carcinoma. Broader study findings: In blood, top tumor clones expanded by 2 weeks, shrinking by 4.

This sample's time point: blood 4 weeks post-SBRT, at nephrectomy. Treatment specified: 15 Gy SBRT to primary tumor, nephrectomy 4 weeks later. The clonotype originates from a man between 60 and 75 years old with renal cell carcinoma. The chain carries TRBV19 and TRBJ2-5, with TRBD2 identical over 8 bases. Sequencing was performed on blood, taken from a patient whose treatment included radiotherapy and nephrectomy. For the CDR3, the DNA is TGTGCCAGTAGTATAGCCCGGACTAGCCGCGAGACCCAGTACTTC. Amino acids: CASSIARTSRETQYF. Drawing the rest from reference TRBV19 and TRBJ2-5, the complete variable domain is DGGITQSPKYLFRKEGQNVTLSCEQNLNHDAMYWYRQDPGQGLRLIYYSQIVNDFQKGDIAEGYSVSREKKESFPLTVTSAQKNPTAFYLCASSIARTSRETQYFGPGTRLLVL.